Below, 21 T cell receptor beta chains from the same sample are listed, as sequenced in a study of blood T cells in healthy people across ages. Combining a sample-barcoded 5' primer with a J-beta primer mix, a second PCR ran for 7 to 11 cycles. Each CDR3 protein gets one entry after TCRdb re-called the 5' RACE reads with MiXCR. Seen here are fewer than 1 million distinct CDR3 sequences, more than 40% observed once, and the top ten hold around 18%. The sample comprised blood. The receptors were sampled from a man between 60 and 70 years old in good health.

This chain joins TRBV20-1 and TRBJ2-3, with a possible D match to TRBD1 (6 bases). V was shortened by 1 base and J by 8 bases, with 16 bases between the two germline ends. The V gene's germline CDR1 is DFQATT and CDR2 SNEGSKA (reference sequence). The CDR3 length is 14 residues. CDR3 sequence reads: CSARGGREGGTQYF. CDR3 sequence (DNA): TGCAGTGCTAGAGGGGGTAGAGAAGGGGGTACGCAGTATTTT.

The chain joins TRBV7-2 to TRBJ2-7; 10 bases match TRBD1. The CDR3 runs to 15 residues. V was pared by 3 bases and J by 3 bases, with 5 bases of the junction left unmatched. Germline assignment: CDR1 SGHTA and CDR2 FQGNSA. Here the CDR3 DNA reads TGTGCCAGCAGCTTCGGGGACAGGGGAGACTACGAGCAGTACTTC. Translation: CASSFGDRGDYEQYF.

The chain has TRBV10-2 and TRBJ1-2; D not resolved. Germline V gene lookup returns CDR1 WSHSY and CDR2 SAAADI. CDR3 length equals 12 residues. Trimming pared 8 bases from V and 8 bases from J, leaving 15 bases between. In DNA, the CDR3 is TGCGCCAGCGGTGGAAGCAGAGTCGGCTACACCTTC. Protein product: CASGGSRVGYTF.

V and J are TRBV3-1 and TRBJ1-5; D remains unclear. The length of the CDR3 is 15 residues. Germline V gene data show CDR1 as LGHDT and CDR2 as YNNKEL (reference sequence). The ends were cut back, 3 bases at V and 5 bases at J, with 14 bases in the middle. CDR3 residues: CASSHTGPGDQPQHF. The CDR3 region has the DNA TGTGCCAGCAGCCATACCGGCCCCGGCGATCAGCCCCAGCATTTT.

This chain uses TRBV6-2 or TRBV6-3 with TRBJ2-5; 8 nucleotides agree with TRBD1. This CDR3 is built from 16 residues. Germline V lookup: CDR1 MNHEY, CDR2 SVGEGT. The V segment lost 5 bases and the J segment 11 bases; nucleotides outside the gene matches: 19. CDR3 sequence: CASSLDRGEFYNEQYF. CDR3 nucleotides: TGTGCCAGCAGTCTTGACAGGGGCGAATTTTACAATGAGCAGTACTTC.

The gene calls are TRBV10-2 and TRBJ1-6, with 8 bases identical to TRBD1. Per germline, CDR1 WSHSY and CDR2 SAAADI. The CDR3 is 16 amino acids. Trimming removed 11 bases from V and 0 bases from J; junction bases left unmatched: 9. CDR3 nucleotide sequence: TGCGCCGTCCGGACAGGGCCCAGCTCCTATAATTCACCCCTCCACTTT. Protein: CAVRTGPSSYNSPLHF.

The genes are TRBV11-3 and TRBJ1-2; tentatively, D is TRBD1 (5 bases). The CDR3 totals 12 residues. Trimming pared 1 base from V and 6 bases from J, leaving 6 bases between. Germline lookup yields CDR1 SGHNT and CDR2 YENEEA. CDR3 nucleotide sequence: TGTGCCAGCAGCTTAGGCAGGGATGGCTACACCTTC. Residues: CASSLGRDGYTF.

The chain has TRBV12-3 or TRBV12-4 and TRBJ1-2, with 8 nucleotides matching TRBD1. The CDR3 has 14 amino acids. V lost 1 base and J lost 8; bases outside the gene matches: 6. The CDR3 bases are TGTGCCAGCAGTTTAGGTGTAACAGGGGGAGGCTACACCTTC. Translated, it gives CASSLGVTGGGYTF.

Points on this clonotype: The junction does not match germline at one end; this may be a read error. The chain couples TRBV7-2 to TRBJ2-7, with 10 positions matching TRBD1. Looked up from germline, CDR1 is SGHTA and CDR2 is FQGNSA. The CDR3 runs 14 residues. The CDR3 reads CAGSTGQGVGGQYF. CDR3 nucleotides: TGTGCCGGCAGCACCGGACAGGGGGTCGGTGGGCAGTACTTC. The whole variable domain, filled in from reference TRBV7-2 and TRBJ2-7, reads GAGVSQSPSNKVTEKGKDVELRCDPISGHTALYWYRQSLGQGLEFLIYFQGNSAPDKSGLPSDRFSAERTGGSVSTLTIQRTQQEDSAVYLCAGSTGQGVGGQYFGPGTRLTVT.

The V call is TRBV6-5, the J call TRBJ2-7; D might be TRBD1 (6 bases). Between the trimmed V and J ends, which lost 3 bases and 0 bases, there was a span of 12 bases. Germline CDR1 and CDR2: MNHEY and SVGAGI. The length of the CDR3 is 15 residues. The CDR3 loop reads CASSYDRHSSYEQYF. The CDR3 DNA reads as TGTGCCAGCAGTTATGACAGGCACTCCTCCTACGAGCAGTACTTC.

This clonotype was seen many times. CDR3 nucleotides: TGTGCCAGCAGCCCCAGAGGACTAGCGGGGGTCTACGAGCAGTACTTC. It translates to CASSPRGLAGVYEQYF. This chain joins TRBV11-1 and TRBJ2-7; 13 nucleotides agree with TRBD2. V shed 5 bases and J 3 bases; nucleotides not matched to a gene: 7. CDR3 length: 16 residues. CDR1 and CDR2 (germline): SGHAT, FQDESV (reference sequence). Full variable domain (missing parts from reference TRBV11-1 and TRBJ2-7): EAEVAQSPRYKITEKSQAVAFWCDPISGHATLYWYRQILGQGPELLVQFQDESVVDDSQLPKDRFSAERLKGVDSTLKIQPAELGDSAMYLCASSPRGLAGVYEQYFGPGTRLTVT.

Notes on this clonotype: Since a much larger clone is just one base distant, this may be a read error. The chain joins TRBV7-2 to TRBJ2-5, with D possibly being TRBD2 (5 bases). Germline CDR1 reads SGHTA; CDR2 reads FQGNSA. Trimming shortened V by 0 bases and J by 5 bases, and 16 bases separated the two germline ends. The CDR3 contains 16 residues. As DNA, the CDR3 is TGTGCCAGCAGCTTAGCGGTTGACGGGGAAAGGGAGACCCAGTACTTC. Residues: CASSLAVDGERETQYF. Using reference TRBV7-2 and TRBJ2-5 for the parts outside the CDR3, the full variable domain is GAGVSQSPSNKVTEKGKDVELRCDPISGHTALYWYRQSLGQGLEFLIYFQGNSAPDKSGLPSDRFSAERTGGSVSTLTIQRTQQEDSAVYLCASSLAVDGERETQYFGPGTRLLVL.

This clonotype has just a few counts. Sequence at one end of the junction differs from germline and may be a read error. The chain links TRBV9 to TRBJ2-1; 9 bases line up with TRBD2. The CDR3 covers 19 residues. CDR1 SGDLS and CDR2 YYNGEE come from the germline V gene. The CDR3 here is CASSSPMASGERSYNGQFF. CDR3 coding DNA: TGTGCCAGCAGCTCCCCCATGGCTAGCGGGGAACGCTCCTACAATGGGCAGTTCTTC.

CDR3 DNA sequence: TGTGCCAGCAGCTTAGCTCCCGGGACAGGGTTCGATTCACCCCTCCACTTT. This encodes CASSLAPGTGFDSPLHF. The chain recombines TRBV7-2 with TRBJ1-6; 9 bases map to TRBD1. There are 17 residues in the CDR3. Germline CDR1 SGHTA, CDR2 FQGNSA. Trimming cost V 0 bases and J 8 bases; bases outside gene matches: 8.

This chain joins TRBV3-1 and TRBJ2-5; TRBD2 matches at 9 bases. This CDR3 is built from 16 residues. J was trimmed by 5 bases and V by 0 bases; bases with no gene match: 7. Germline CDR1 reads LGHDT; CDR2 reads YNNKEL (reference sequence). The CDR3 loop reads CASSQDGLAGSETQYF. In nucleotides, the CDR3 is TGTGCCAGCAGCCAAGATGGGCTAGCGGGGTCTGAGACCCAGTACTTC.

The V call is TRBV9, the J call TRBJ2-5; 7 bases are shared with TRBD1. Germline V CDR1 and CDR2: SGDLS, YYNGEE. With 2 bases clipped from V and 11 bases from J, the junction kept 12 bases outside the gene matches. This CDR3 comprises 14 residues. The CDR3 sequence: CASSVAGGDDEQYF. DNA of the CDR3: TGTGCCAGCAGCGTGGCAGGGGGTGACGATGAGCAGTACTTC.

This clonotype has a handful of counts. The gene calls are TRBV29-1 and TRBJ2-7; the D gene is possibly TRBD2 (6 bases). Trimming cost V 6 bases and J 6 bases, with 21 bases left between them. The CDR3 consists of 14 residues. Germline V gene sequence: CDR1 SQVTM, CDR2 ANQGSEA. The CDR3 reads CSVGAFGGMGEQYF. For the CDR3, the DNA is TGCAGCGTCGGCGCTTTTGGAGGGATGGGCGAGCAGTACTTC.

The rearrangement uses TRBV10-1 and TRBJ2-5, with 10 nucleotides matching TRBD2. The CDR3 is 16 amino acids. CDR1 and CDR2 (germline): WNHNN, SYGVQD (reference sequence). J lost 2 bases, V lost 1 base, and 4 bases had no gene match. DNA of the CDR3: TGCGCCAGCAGTGAGTGGGCTAGCGGGGGTCAAGAGACCCAGTACTTC. Residues: CASSEWASGGQETQYF.

The rearrangement uses TRBV4-3 and TRBJ2-7; TRBD1 agrees at 8 bases. With 0 bases clipped from V and 5 bases from J, the junction kept 6 bases outside the gene matches. Germline V gene sequence: CDR1 LGHNA, CDR2 YSLEER. The CDR3 runs to 15 residues. The CDR3 region has the DNA TGCGCCAGCAGCCAAGACAGGGGGCCGGGCGACGAGCAGTACTTC. Protein sequence: CASSQDRGPGDEQYF.

This clonotype was seen more than once but under ten times. The chain employs TRBV11-2 and TRBJ2-1; 8 nucleotides align to TRBD2. V dropped 0 bases and J dropped 4; count of bases not matched to a gene: 2. The germline V gene has CDR1 SGHAT and CDR2 FQNNGV. CDR3 length equals 15 residues. The DNA of the CDR3 is TGTGCCAGCAGCTTAGAACAGCGGGGGTACAATGAGCAGTTCTTC. Translation: CASSLEQRGYNEQFF.

This clonotype has a single count. The chain's CDR3 is CASSLASFHEQYF. The CDR3 DNA sequence: TGTGCCAGCAGCTTAGCGTCTTTCCACGAGCAGTACTTC. The chain couples TRBV7-9 to TRBJ2-7, with D unclear. Germline CDR1 SEHNR, CDR2 FQNEAQ (reference sequence). V lost 0 bases, J lost 5 bases, and 8 bases lay in between. The CDR3 sequence is 13 residues long.